This T cell receptor (beta chain) was captured by sequencing in a study of B cell selection in AIRE deficiency. CD4+CD127+ cells were sorted as the conventional CD4 T cells. With 7 bases clipped from V and 3 bases from J, the junction kept 4 bases outside the gene matches. In germline, CDR1 is SGHTA, CDR2 FQGNSA. This CDR3 spans 15 amino acids. Generated by immunoSEQ multiplex PCR, the TCRdb table keeps only in-frame clones and is missing some. The data contain under 30,000 clones, roughly 95% of them singletons. This sequence originates from a human donor in good health. The specimen sequenced was CD4+CD127+ conventional T cells sorted from PBMCs. The chain uses TRBV7-2 and TRBJ2-7; TRBD2 aligns across 15 bases. Here the CDR3 DNA reads TGTGCCAGCACCAAGGGACTAGCGGGGGGCTACGAGCAGTACTTC. This translates into CASTKGLAGGYEQYF.